Each of the 23 T cell receptor beta chains below was sequenced from the same sample in a study of blood T cell repertoires in COVID-19. Using immunoSEQ multiplex PCR, the repertoire was profiled, and TCRdb retains in-frame clones only, with some absent. This sample carries about 170,000 clones, 75% to 90% of them seen once, and the ten largest clones take 2.5% to 3.5%. The sample was peripheral blood. The receptors shown here come from a woman aged 60-75 years with acute or convalescent COVID-19.

The J gene is TRBJ1-4, the V gene TRBV28; 10 nucleotides line up with TRBD1. V gave up 5 bases and J gave up 6 bases; unmatched junction bases: 3. Germline V gene sequence: CDR1 MDHEN, CDR2 SYDVKM. The CDR3 sequence is 14 residues long. DNA of the CDR3: TGTGCCAGCAGTCTCGACAGGGGGCATGAAAAACTGTTTTTT. This encodes CASSLDRGHEKLFF.

The chain uses TRBV6-6 and TRBJ2-7; D is unresolved. This CDR3 is built from 15 residues. Germline values: CDR1 MNHNY, CDR2 SVGAGI (reference sequence). Trimming stripped 0 bases from V and 2 bases from J, with 11 bases between. CDR3 protein: CASSYSGLLPYEQYF. The CDR3 DNA reads TGTGCCAGCAGTTACTCGGGCCTCCTTCCCTACGAGCAGTACTTC.

The J gene is TRBJ2-7, the V gene TRBV18, with 11 nucleotides matching TRBD2. The CDR3 has 15 residues. CDR1 KGHSH and CDR2 LQKENI come from the germline V gene. V lost 2 bases to trimming and J lost 6 bases; unmatched junction nucleotides: 6. The CDR3 DNA follows: TGTGCCAGCTCACCAGGAGGTAGCGGGGGGGGCGAGCAGTACTTC. This gives the protein CASSPGGSGGGEQYF.

The chain uses TRBV28 and TRBJ1-5; D possibly corresponds to TRBD1 (5 bases). The V end was cut by 3 bases, the J end by 0 bases, with 9 bases between. Germline CDR1 reads MDHEN; CDR2 reads SYDVKM. The CDR3 contains 15 residues. This CDR3 reads CASSFRGGSNQPQHF. In DNA form, the CDR3 reads TGTGCCAGCAGTTTCCGGGGGGGTAGCAATCAGCCCCAGCATTTT.

This chain links TRBV27 with TRBJ1-5; weak D call: TRBD1 (5 bases). Trimming took off 5 bases at V and 4 bases at J, with 9 bases between the two ends. CDR1 MNHEY and CDR2 SMNVEV come from the germline V gene (reference sequence). This CDR3 has 13 amino acids. The CDR3 sequence is CASSLRVNQPQHF. CDR3 bases: TGTGCCAGCAGTCTCAGGGTAAATCAGCCCCAGCATTTT.

The chain employs TRBV5-1 and TRBJ2-2, with TRBD2 identical over 8 bases. V shed 3 bases, J shed 0 bases, and the junction held 4 bases outside the gene matches. The CDR3 runs to 16 residues. Per the germline V gene, CDR1 is SGHRS and CDR2 is YFSETQ. CDR3 loop: CASSYVAGSNTGELFF. The CDR3 nucleotides read TGCGCCAGCAGCTATGTAGCGGGGTCGAACACCGGGGAGCTGTTTTTT.

The chain is built from TRBV3-1 (or the pseudogene TRBV3-2) and TRBJ2-3; TRBD1 might be the D (6 bases). This CDR3 is 15 amino acids long. Trimming shortened V by 0 bases and J by 2 bases, and 9 bases separated the two germline ends. Germline V gene sequence: CDR1 LGHDT, CDR2 YNNKEL (reference sequence). The DNA for the CDR3 is TGTGCCAGCAGCCAAGATGGGGGCACCACAGATACGCAGTATTTT. Translated, it gives CASSQDGGTTDTQYF.

Written as DNA, the CDR3 is TGTGCCAGCAGCCAAGGGGAGCTATTTAATGAAAAACTGTTTTTT. Amino acids: CASSQGELFNEKLFF. This chain uses TRBV3-1 (or the pseudogene TRBV3-2) with TRBJ1-4; D gene uncertain. Between the trimmed V and J ends, which lost 1 base and 4 bases, there was a span of 10 bases. CDR3 size: 15 residues. Germline CDR1 LGHDT, CDR2 YNNKEL (reference sequence).

V is TRBV6-1 and J is TRBJ2-6; D unclear. Deletions cut 7 bases from V and 1 base from J, with 11 bases between. In germline, CDR1 is MNHNS, CDR2 SASEGT. The CDR3 sequence is 15 residues long. CDR3 sequence: CASTPSTSGANVLTF. The CDR3 DNA reads as TGTGCCAGCACCCCGTCTACGTCTGGGGCCAACGTCCTGACTTTC.

The rearrangement uses TRBV6-6 and TRBJ1-6; D may be TRBD1 (5 bases). CDR1 MNHNY and CDR2 SVGAGI come from the germline V gene (reference sequence). The V end was cut by 0 bases, the J end by 4 bases, with 7 bases between. The CDR3 length is 15 residues. The CDR3 DNA is TGTGCCAGCAGTTACTCGGGGGGGTATAATTCACCCCTCCACTTT. Its translation: CASSYSGGYNSPLHF.

The V call is TRBV5-1, the J call TRBJ1-5, with D unresolved. Germline V gene sequence: CDR1 SGHRS, CDR2 YFSETQ. CDR3 size: 15 residues. The germline V and J ends were trimmed by 0 bases and 2 bases, with 9 bases remaining between them. This CDR3 is CASSLGDNGNQPQHF. The CDR3 DNA reads as TGCGCCAGCAGCTTGGGAGACAACGGCAATCAGCCCCAGCATTTT.

The chain couples TRBV14 to TRBJ1-2; D is unresolved. Per the germline V gene, CDR1 is SGHDN and CDR2 is FVKESK. CDR3 size: 13 residues. Trimming pared 2 bases from V and 8 bases from J, leaving 12 bases between. The CDR3 coding sequence is TGTGCCAGCAGCCAATCGGGGTTTGGGGGCTACACCTTC. This codes for CASSQSGFGGYTF. The full variable domain, in which reference TRBV14 and TRBJ1-2 provide the parts outside the CDR3, is EAGVTQFPSHSVIEKGQTVTLRCDPISGHDNLYWYRRVMGKEIKFLLHFVKESKQDESGMPNNRFLAERTGGTYSTLKVQPAELEDSGVYFCASSQSGFGGYTFGSGTRLTVV.

The chain has TRBV29-1 and TRBJ2-1; D perhaps matches TRBD2 (5 bases). The V and J ends lost 4 bases and 10 bases respectively, with 14 bases between them. This CDR3 is built from 12 residues. Germline V gives CDR1 SQVTM, CDR2 ANQGSEA. The CDR3 DNA reads as TGCAGCGTTGCGGGAACTCTAAGGGAGCAGTTCTTC. Its protein is CSVAGTLREQFF.

V usage is TRBV28 and J usage is TRBJ2-7; D may be TRBD2 (7 bases). CDR1 and CDR2 from the germline V gene are MDHEN and SYDVKM. This CDR3 is 13 amino acids long. The V gene lost 5 bases and the J gene lost 5 bases, with 13 bases spanning the gap. CDR3 region: CASSGGARNEQYF. The DNA for the CDR3 is TGTGCCAGCAGTGGGGGGGCTCGGAACGAGCAGTACTTC.

In this sample, this clone turned up once. The CDR3 reads CASSLNSQHHYGYTF. The DNA for the CDR3 is TGTGCCAGCAGCCTCAACAGTCAACACCACTATGGCTACACCTTC. This sequence joins TRBV11-2 and TRBJ1-2; D is unclear. Germline V gene lookup returns CDR1 SGHAT and CDR2 FQNNGV. The CDR3 covers 15 residues. Trimming pared 5 bases from V and 3 bases from J, leaving 16 bases between.

The chain recombines TRBV15 with TRBJ1-2, with 7 positions matching TRBD1. The junction had 9 bases not matched to a gene; V was cut back by 0 bases and J by 5 bases. CDR3 length: 16 amino acids. Germline V gives CDR1 LNHNV, CDR2 YYDKDF (reference sequence). The CDR3 DNA reads TGTGCCACCAGCAGAGATTTGGGACAGCTACTATATGGCTACACCTTC. Translating it yields CATSRDLGQLLYGYTF. Using reference TRBV15 and TRBJ1-2 for the parts outside the CDR3, the full variable domain is DAMVIQNPRYQVTQFGKPVTLSCSQTLNHNVMYWYQQKSSQAPKLLFHYYDKDFNNEADTPDNFQSRRPNTSFCFLDIRSPGLGDTAMYLCATSRDLGQLLYGYTFGSGTRLTVV.

Written as DNA, the CDR3 is TGTGCCAGCAGTCCTCTGTCAGACTTCTATGGCTACACCTTC. Protein: CASSPLSDFYGYTF. The chain uses TRBV6-1 and TRBJ1-2; D unclear. This CDR3 comprises 14 residues. Germline CDR1 is MNHNS and CDR2 is SASEGT. Trimming pared 5 bases from V and 4 bases from J, leaving 14 bases between.

The gene calls are TRBV5-1 and TRBJ2-1; 8 bases agree with TRBD2. CDR1 SGHRS and CDR2 YFSETQ come from the germline V gene. The CDR3 sequence is 16 residues long. The trim removed 4 bases at V and 0 bases at J, leaving 6 bases unmatched. The DNA of the CDR3 is TGCGCCAGCAGCCCAGCCGGGACTAGCTCCTACAATGAGCAGTTCTTC. Translation gives CASSPAGTSSYNEQFF.

There are a few counts of this clone. The chain has TRBV28 and TRBJ2-7, with D uncertain. Per the germline V gene, CDR1 is MDHEN and CDR2 is SYDVKM. This CDR3 comprises 12 residues. Between the trimmed V and J ends, which lost 8 bases and 0 bases, there was a span of 8 bases. This CDR3 reads CASYRGSYEQYF. Written as DNA, the CDR3 is TGTGCCAGCTACCGCGGCTCCTACGAGCAGTACTTC.

The rearrangement joins TRBV6-2 or TRBV6-3 to TRBJ1-1; 8 bases are a match to TRBD1. The CDR3 covers 13 residues. The germline gives CDR1 MNHEY, CDR2 SVGEGT. J lost 4 bases, V lost 5 bases, and 3 bases had no gene match. CDR3 residues: CASSQDRGTEAFF. CDR3 nucleotides: TGTGCCAGCAGTCAAGACAGGGGCACTGAAGCTTTCTTT.

This chain joins TRBV5-4 and TRBJ2-7; a possible D gene is TRBD2 (5 bases). V was shortened by 2 bases and J by 3 bases, with 12 bases between the two germline ends. The CDR3 runs to 14 residues. CDR1 is SGHNT, CDR2 YYREEE, per germline (reference sequence). The CDR3: CASSFGGNNYEQYF. The DNA of the CDR3 is TGTGCCAGCAGCTTCGGAGGTAACAACTACGAGCAGTACTTC.

As concerns this clone: Distinct nucleotide sequences in the sample also encode this CDR3. The chain couples TRBV6-2 or TRBV6-3 to TRBJ1-2; 8 bases map to TRBD1. Losses at the gene ends were 0 bases for V and 2 bases for J; bases not matched to a gene: 2. The CDR3 is 15 residues long. CDR1 MNHEY and CDR2 SVGEGT come from the germline V gene. CDR3 in amino acids: CASSYSRQGNYGYTF. The CDR3 nucleotides are TGTGCCAGCAGTTACTCGAGACAGGGGAACTATGGCTACACCTTC.

The rearrangement links TRBV6-5 to TRBJ1-2; 9 nucleotides agree with TRBD1. The CDR3 extends over 14 amino acids. V gave up 10 bases and J gave up 2 bases; unmatched junction bases: 8. The germline V gene has CDR1 MNHEY and CDR2 SVGAGI. CDR3 sequence: CATTRGQGNYGYTF. CDR3 coding DNA: TGTGCCACCACAAGGGGACAGGGAAACTATGGCTACACCTTC.